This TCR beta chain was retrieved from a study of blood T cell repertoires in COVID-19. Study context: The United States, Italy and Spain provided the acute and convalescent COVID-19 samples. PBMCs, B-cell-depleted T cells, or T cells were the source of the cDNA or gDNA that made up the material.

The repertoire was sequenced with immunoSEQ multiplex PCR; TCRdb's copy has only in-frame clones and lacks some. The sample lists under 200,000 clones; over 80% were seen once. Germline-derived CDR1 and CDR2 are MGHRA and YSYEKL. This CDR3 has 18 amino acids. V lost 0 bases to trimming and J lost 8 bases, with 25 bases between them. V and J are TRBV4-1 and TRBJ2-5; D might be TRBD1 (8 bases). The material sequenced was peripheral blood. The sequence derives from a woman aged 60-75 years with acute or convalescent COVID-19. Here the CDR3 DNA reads TGCGCCAGCAGCCAAGATTTGGGGGGGACAGGCTCCCAATTAACCCAGTACTTC. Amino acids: CASSQDLGGTGSQLTQYF.